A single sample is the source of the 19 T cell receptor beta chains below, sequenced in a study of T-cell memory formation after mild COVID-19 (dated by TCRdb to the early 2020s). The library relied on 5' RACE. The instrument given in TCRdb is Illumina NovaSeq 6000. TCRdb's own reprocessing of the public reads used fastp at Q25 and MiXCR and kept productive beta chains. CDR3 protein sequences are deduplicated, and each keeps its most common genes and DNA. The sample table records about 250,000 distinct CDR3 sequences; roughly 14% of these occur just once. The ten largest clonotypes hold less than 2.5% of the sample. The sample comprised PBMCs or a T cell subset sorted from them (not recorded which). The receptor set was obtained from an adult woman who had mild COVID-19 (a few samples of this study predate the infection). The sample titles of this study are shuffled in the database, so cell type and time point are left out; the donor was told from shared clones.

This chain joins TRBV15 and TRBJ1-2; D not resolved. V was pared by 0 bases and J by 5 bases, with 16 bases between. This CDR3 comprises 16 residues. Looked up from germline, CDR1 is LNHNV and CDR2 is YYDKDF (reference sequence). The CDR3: CATSRDLGTALYGYTF. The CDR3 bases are TGTGCCACCAGCAGAGATCTAGGTACAGCCCTTTATGGCTACACCTTC.

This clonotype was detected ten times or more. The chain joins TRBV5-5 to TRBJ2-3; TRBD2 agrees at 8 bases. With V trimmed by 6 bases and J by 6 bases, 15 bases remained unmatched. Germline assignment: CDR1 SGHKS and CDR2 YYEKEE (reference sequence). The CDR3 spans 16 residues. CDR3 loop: CASNSGSHFRFDTQYF. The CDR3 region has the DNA TGTGCCAGCAACAGCGGGAGTCATTTTCGGTTCGATACGCAGTATTTT.

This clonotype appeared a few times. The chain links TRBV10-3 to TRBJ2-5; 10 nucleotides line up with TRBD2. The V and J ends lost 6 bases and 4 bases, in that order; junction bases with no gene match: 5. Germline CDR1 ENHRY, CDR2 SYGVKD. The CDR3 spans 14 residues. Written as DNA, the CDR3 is TGTGCCATCAGGGGGACTAGCGAGTCAGAGACCCAGTACTTC. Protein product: CAIRGTSESETQYF.

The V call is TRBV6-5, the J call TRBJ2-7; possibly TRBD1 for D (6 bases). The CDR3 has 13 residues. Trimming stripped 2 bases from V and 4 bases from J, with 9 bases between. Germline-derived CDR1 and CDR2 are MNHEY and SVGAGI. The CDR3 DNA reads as TGTGCCAGCAGTTACGTGGGGGCGTACGAGCAGTACTTC. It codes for CASSYVGAYEQYF.

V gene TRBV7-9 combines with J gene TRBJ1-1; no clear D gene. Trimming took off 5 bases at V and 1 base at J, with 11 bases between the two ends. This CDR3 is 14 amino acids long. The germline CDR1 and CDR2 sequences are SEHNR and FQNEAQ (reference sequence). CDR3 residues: CASSPRGTNTEAFF. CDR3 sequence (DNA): TGTGCCAGCAGCCCCCGGGGTACGAACACTGAAGCTTTCTTT.

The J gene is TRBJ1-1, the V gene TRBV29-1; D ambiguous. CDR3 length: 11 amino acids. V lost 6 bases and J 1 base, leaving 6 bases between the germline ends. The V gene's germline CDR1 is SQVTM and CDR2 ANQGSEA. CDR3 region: CSVETNTEAFF. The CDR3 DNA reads TGCAGCGTGGAAACGAACACTGAAGCTTTCTTT.

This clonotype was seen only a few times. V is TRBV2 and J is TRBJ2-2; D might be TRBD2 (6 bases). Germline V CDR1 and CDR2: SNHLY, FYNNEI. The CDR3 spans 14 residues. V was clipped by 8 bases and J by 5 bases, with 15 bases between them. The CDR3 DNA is TGTGCCAGCTCCACGACGGGGACTACCGGGGAGCTGTTTTTT. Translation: CASSTTGTTGELFF.

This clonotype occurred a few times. CDR3 bases: TGTGCCACCAGCGGCGGCGGAACCAACCAAGAGACCCAGTACTTC. It codes for CATSGGGTNQETQYF. The genes are TRBV24-1 and TRBJ2-5; D gene ambiguous. V lost 7 bases and J 0 bases, leaving 14 bases between the germline ends. This CDR3 region has 15 residues. CDR1 is KGHDR, CDR2 SFDVKD, per germline.

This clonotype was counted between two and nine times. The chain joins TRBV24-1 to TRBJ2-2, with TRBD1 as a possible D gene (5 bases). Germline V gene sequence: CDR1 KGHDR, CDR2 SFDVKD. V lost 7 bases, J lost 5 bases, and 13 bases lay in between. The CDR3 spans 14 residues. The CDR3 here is CATRGEIGTGELFF. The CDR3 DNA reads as TGTGCCACCAGAGGGGAAATAGGGACCGGGGAGCTGTTTTTT.

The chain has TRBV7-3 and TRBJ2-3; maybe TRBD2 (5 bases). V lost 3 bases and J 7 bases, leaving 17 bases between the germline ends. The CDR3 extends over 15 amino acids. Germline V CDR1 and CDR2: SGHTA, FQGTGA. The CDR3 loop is CASSLGSATFNTQYF. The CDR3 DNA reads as TGTGCCAGCAGCTTGGGGAGCGCGACTTTCAATACGCAGTATTTT.

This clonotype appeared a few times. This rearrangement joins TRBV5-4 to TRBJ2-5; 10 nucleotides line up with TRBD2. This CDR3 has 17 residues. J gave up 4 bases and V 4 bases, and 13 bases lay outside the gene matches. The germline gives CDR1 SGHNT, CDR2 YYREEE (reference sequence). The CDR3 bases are TGTGCCAGCAGCAGGACCATACTAGCGGGAAGTGGAGAGACCCAGTACTTC. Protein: CASSRTILAGSGETQYF.

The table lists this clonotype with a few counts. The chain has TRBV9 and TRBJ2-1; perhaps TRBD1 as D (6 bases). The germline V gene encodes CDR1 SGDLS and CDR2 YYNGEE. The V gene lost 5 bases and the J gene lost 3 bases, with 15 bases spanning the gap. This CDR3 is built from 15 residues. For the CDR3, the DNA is TGTGCCAGCAGTTTACAGGGAACGGGCTACAATGAGCAGTTCTTC. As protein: CASSLQGTGYNEQFF.

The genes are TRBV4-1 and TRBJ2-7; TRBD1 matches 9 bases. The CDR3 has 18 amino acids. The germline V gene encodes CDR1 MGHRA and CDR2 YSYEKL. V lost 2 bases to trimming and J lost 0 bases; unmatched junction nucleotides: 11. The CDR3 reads CASSQRIQGAQGSYEQYF. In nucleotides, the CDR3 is TGCGCCAGCAGCCAAAGAATACAGGGGGCACAAGGCTCCTACGAGCAGTACTTC.

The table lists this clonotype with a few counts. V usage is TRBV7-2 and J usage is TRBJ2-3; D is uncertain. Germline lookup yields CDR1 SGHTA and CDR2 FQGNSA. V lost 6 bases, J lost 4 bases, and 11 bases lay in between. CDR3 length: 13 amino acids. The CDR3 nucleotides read TGTGCCAGCAGTAAACCGGCGGCAGATACGCAGTATTTT. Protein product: CASSKPAADTQYF.

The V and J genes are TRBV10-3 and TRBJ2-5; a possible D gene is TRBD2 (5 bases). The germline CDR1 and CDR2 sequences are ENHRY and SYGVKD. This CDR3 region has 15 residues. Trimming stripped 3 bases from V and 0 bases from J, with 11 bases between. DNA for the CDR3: TGTGCCATCAGTGACCCGGGAAGATACCAAGAGACCCAGTACTTC. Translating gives CAISDPGRYQETQYF.

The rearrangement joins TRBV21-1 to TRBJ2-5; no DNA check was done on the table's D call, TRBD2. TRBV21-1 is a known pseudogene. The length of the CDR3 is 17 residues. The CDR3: CASSKVPSGRALETQYF. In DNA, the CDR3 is TGTGCCAGCAGCAAAGTCCCGAGCGGGAGGGCCTTGGAGACCCAGTACTTC.

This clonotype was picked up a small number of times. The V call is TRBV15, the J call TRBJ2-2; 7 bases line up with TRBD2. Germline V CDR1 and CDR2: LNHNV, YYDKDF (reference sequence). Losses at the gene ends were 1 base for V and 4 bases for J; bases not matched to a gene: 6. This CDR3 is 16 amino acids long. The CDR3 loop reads CATSRVAGGSTGELFF. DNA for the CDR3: TGTGCCACCAGCAGAGTAGCCGGGGGGAGCACCGGGGAGCTGTTTTTT.

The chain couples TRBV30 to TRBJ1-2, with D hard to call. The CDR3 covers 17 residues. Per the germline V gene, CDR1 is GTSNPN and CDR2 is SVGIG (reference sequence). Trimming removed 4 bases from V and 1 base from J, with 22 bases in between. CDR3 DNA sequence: TGTGCCTGGATTTATGCTCCAACCTCCCTCATTAACTATGGCTACACCTTC. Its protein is CAWIYAPTSLINYGYTF.

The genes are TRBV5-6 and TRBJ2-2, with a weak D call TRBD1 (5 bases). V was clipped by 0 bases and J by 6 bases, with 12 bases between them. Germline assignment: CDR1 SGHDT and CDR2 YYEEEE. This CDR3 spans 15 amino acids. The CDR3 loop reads CASSLVGPSAGELFF. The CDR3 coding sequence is TGTGCCAGCAGCTTGGTGGGGCCATCTGCCGGGGAGCTGTTTTTT.